This T cell receptor (beta chain) was sequenced during a study of shared clonotypes between healthy human individuals. The junction had 9 bases not matched to a gene; V was cut back by 3 bases and J by 2 bases. The CDR3 has 17 amino acids. Germline lookup yields CDR1 MDHEN and CDR2 SYDVKM. Execution of the assay was at deep level. The assay was immunoSEQ multiplex PCR, and TCRdb's table has in-frame clones only and misses some. The table records about 2.5 million clones, approximately 90% of them present only once. Partitioning of CD4+ cells yielded a CD45RA+ naive subset and a CD45RA-negative memory subset.

The chain links TRBV28 to TRBJ2-7, with TRBD2 matching over 11 bases. Sequenced input: naive CD4+ T cells from PBMCs. Subset given: CD45RA+ positively selected. The receptor was isolated from a man between 18 and 35 years old in good health. Some clones in this sample may be carry-over from other donors' samples. As DNA, the CDR3 is TGTGCCAGCAGTTTCCCACTTGTAGCGGGAGGGACCTACGAGCAGTACTTC. The encoded protein is CASSFPLVAGGTYEQYF. The full variable domain, rest sourced from reference TRBV28 and TRBJ2-7, is DVKVTQSSRYLVKRTGEKVFLECVQDMDHENMFWYRQDPGLGLRLIYFSYDVKMKEKGDIPEGYSVSREKKERFSLILESASTNQTSMYLCASSFPLVAGGTYEQYFGPGTRLTVT.